This TCR beta chain is from a study of cytomegalovirus exposure and HLA in healthy donors. The PCR ran on 60 Vbeta and 13 Jbeta primers. In the original analysis: Unique TCR beta chains totaled about 73 million in a later count, with around 12 million of them shared. Repertoires were generated with immunoSEQ multiplex PCR, while TCRdb's copy carries only in-frame clones and drops some. The DNA gave D and trimming, while V, J and clone size come from that table. The table lists 110,000 to 150,000 clones, about 80% of them singletons, with 1% to 1.5% in the top ten. The CDR3 contains 16 residues. Germline CDR1 reads MNHEY; CDR2 reads SVGAGI. Trimming at V came to 3 bases and at J to 6 bases, leaving 12 bases not matched to a gene.

The specimen was PBMCs. The chain has TRBV6-5 and TRBJ2-3; TRBD2 aligns across 7 bases. This TCR was recovered from a male donor in good health and CMV-seropositive. CDR3 region: CASSYLASGERDTQYF. Written as DNA, the CDR3 is TGTGCCAGCAGTTATTTGGCTAGCGGAGAGAGGGATACGCAGTATTTT.